The rows below give T cell receptor beta chains drawn from one sample of a study of shared clonotypes between healthy human individuals. Using immunoSEQ multiplex PCR, the repertoire was profiled, and TCRdb retains in-frame clones only, with some absent. Of approximately 640,000 clones listed, about nine tenths were seen once; the top ten hold 30% to 35%. The sample was memory CD8+ T cells from PBMCs. These receptors came from a young man in good health. Some clones in this sample may be carry-over from other donors' samples. CDR3s include the opening cysteine and the closing phenylalanine or tryptophan. A D gene is named only where the DNA matches it firmly. Size is omitted from some rows. Given values are once, few, many or a class for expanded clones.

abundance,d_gene,j_gene,v_gene,CDR3aa,CDR3nt
-,TRBD1,TRBJ1-1,TRBV19,CASSIGDRWEAEAFF,TGTGCCAGTAGTATTGGGGACAGGTGGGAGGCTGAAGCTTTCTTT
few,-,TRBJ2-2,TRBV6-1,CASRDRGNTGELFF,TGTGCCAGCAGGGACAGAGGAAACACCGGGGAGCTGTTTTTT
-,-,TRBJ2-1,TRBV5-1,CASSWPGPLFYNEQFF,TGCGCCAGCAGCTGGCCGGGTCCCCTATTCTACAATGAGCAGTTCTTC
-,-,TRBJ2-1,TRBV29-1,CSVEGEPVYNEQFF,TGCAGCGTTGAAGGGGAGCCGGTCTACAATGAGCAGTTCTTC
once,TRBD2,TRBJ2-2,TRBV10-1,CASRGGLAGGPSGELFF,TGCGCCAGCAGGGGGGGTTTAGCGGGAGGGCCCTCCGGGGAGCTGTTTTTT
-,TRBD1,TRBJ1-1,TRBV7-8,CASSLELIGGEETEAFF,TGTGCCAGCAGCTTGGAGCTAATAGGGGGCGAGGAAACTGAAGCTTTCTTT
-,-,TRBJ1-1,TRBV20-1,CSVGAGVAFF,TGCAGTGTTGGGGCTGGGGTAGCTTTCTTT
-,-,TRBJ2-7,TRBV18,CASSPLGFGSYEQYF,TGTGCCAGCTCACCACTAGGGTTCGGGTCCTACGAGCAGTACTTC
-,-,TRBJ2-1,TRBV27,CASMAGNEQFF,TGTGCCAGCATGGCGGGGAATGAGCAGTTCTTC
-,TRBD1,TRBJ1-2,TRBV30,CAWISKGDRADYGYTF,TGTGCCTGGATTTCCAAGGGCGACAGGGCGGACTATGGCTACACCTTC
-,-,TRBJ2-1,TRBV19,CASSSDPGIRYNEQFF,TGTGCCAGTAGTAGCGACCCAGGGATCCGCTACAATGAGCAGTTCTTC
-,-,TRBJ1-5,TRBV7-2,CASSLDLGFQPQHF,TGTGCCAGCAGCTTAGATTTAGGGTTTCAGCCCCAGCATTTT
-,-,TRBJ2-2,TRBV11-2,CASSLLIDTGELFF,TGTGCCAGCAGCTTATTGATAGATACCGGGGAGCTGTTTTTT
-,TRBD2,TRBJ2-1,TRBV27,CASSLLSAGSYNEQFF,TGTGCCAGCAGTTTACTCTCAGCGGGATCCTACAATGAGCAGTTCTTC
-,-,TRBJ2-4,TRBV7-9,CASSSSEEGGRDIQYF,TGTGCCAGCAGCTCCTCCGAGGAGGGGGGGCGGGACATTCAGTACTTC
few,-,TRBJ1-1,TRBV11-2,CASRDTMNTEAFF,TGTGCCAGCAGGGACACGATGAACACTGAAGCTTTCTTT
-,-,TRBJ1-4,TRBV13,CASSLGRGLEKLFF,TGTGCCAGCAGCTTAGGCCGTGGGTTGGAAAAACTGTTTTTT
-,TRBD1,TRBJ2-5,TRBV4-1,CASSRRTGSQETQYF,TGCGCCAGCAGCCGACGGACAGGGTCTCAAGAGACCCAGTACTTC
-,TRBD1,TRBJ2-3,TRBV7-3,CASSWGTGGTDTQYF,TGTGCCAGCAGCTGGGGGACAGGGGGCACAGATACGCAGTATTTT
-,-,TRBJ1-1,TRBV27,CATNLAEKPGGENTEAFF,TGTGCCACCAACCTGGCGGAAAAACCCGGGGGCGAGAACACTGAAGCTTTCTTT
few,-,TRBJ1-1,TRBV10-1,CASQPGRNTEAFF,TGCGCCAGCCAACCGGGAAGAAACACTGAAGCTTTCTTT
-,-,TRBJ2-5,TRBV5-1,CASSLEFGHGETQYF,TGCGCCAGCAGCTTGGAGTTCGGCCACGGGGAGACCCAGTACTTC
-,-,TRBJ2-5,TRBV29-1,CSVDDPGQGRETQYF,TGCAGCGTTGACGATCCGGGACAAGGGAGAGAGACCCAGTACTTC
once,-,TRBJ2-1,TRBV13,CASSLDGPGAGSYNEQFF,TGTGCCAGCAGCTTAGACGGCCCTGGCGCTGGCTCCTACAATGAGCAGTTCTTC
once,TRBD2,TRBJ2-2,TRBV5-4,CASSLFRGDGTSNTGELFF,TGTGCCAGCAGCTTGTTTCGGGGTGACGGGACTAGCAACACCGGGGAGCTGTTTTTT
-,TRBD1,TRBJ1-2,TRBV11-2,CASSGLGLTGGHYGYTF,TGTGCCAGCAGCGGTCTGGGTTTGACAGGGGGACACTATGGCTACACCTTC
-,TRBD1,TRBJ2-1,TRBV11-3,CASSLDGPGQGSYNEQFF,TGTGCCAGCAGCTTAGATGGACCGGGACAGGGGTCGTACAATGAGCAGTTCTTC
once,TRBD2,TRBJ2-5,TRBV4-1,CASSRGASGRWETQYF,TGCGCCAGCAGCCGTGGCGCTAGCGGGAGGTGGGAGACCCAGTACTTC
-,-,TRBJ2-4,TRBV27,CASSLRGTRNLAKNIQYF,TGTGCCAGCAGTTTAAGGGGCACCCGAAATCTAGCCAAAAACATTCAGTACTTC
-,TRBD1,TRBJ2-3,TRBV9,CASSPGTGDTQYF,TGTGCCAGCAGCCCCGGGACAGGAGATACGCAGTATTTT
-,TRBD2,TRBJ2-7,TRBV7-9,CASSLVSSGYYEQYF,TGTGCCAGCAGCTTAGTATCTAGCGGGTACTACGAGCAGTACTTC
-,TRBD2,TRBJ2-3,TRBV11-2,CASSLLVAGITDTQYF,TGTGCCAGCAGCTTATTGGTAGCGGGGATCACAGATACGCAGTATTTT
-,-,TRBJ1-2,TRBV19,CASSIGDMFYGYTF,TGTGCCAGTAGTATTGGGGACATGTTCTATGGCTACACCTTC
-,TRBD2,TRBJ2-1,TRBV9,CASSVEAGATNEQFF,TGTGCCAGCAGCGTAGAAGCGGGAGCGACTAATGAGCAGTTCTTC
once,-,TRBJ1-1,TRBV9,CASSRWGAGNTEAFF,TGTGCCAGCAGCCGGTGGGGGGCAGGGAACACTGAAGCTTTCTTT
-,-,TRBJ1-5,TRBV28,CASSLRIYQPQHF,TGTGCCAGCAGTCTCAGGATTTACCAGCCCCAGCATTTT
-,-,TRBJ1-1,TRBV4-3,CASSPGLLTEAFF,TGCGCCAGCAGCCCTGGGTTGCTCACTGAAGCTTTCTTT
-,-,TRBJ2-5,TRBV7-9,CASSLDDRETQYF,TGTGCCAGCAGCTTAGATGACAGGGAGACCCAGTACTTC
-,-,TRBJ2-1,TRBV5-6,CASSLEYRAPRYNEQFF,TGTGCCAGCAGCTTGGAGTATCGGGCGCCGAGATACAATGAGCAGTTCTTC
-,-,TRBJ1-5,TRBV5-6,CASSLAGVQPQHF,TGTGCCAGCAGCTTAGCAGGGGTACAGCCCCAGCATTTT
-,TRBD2,TRBJ2-1,TRBV4-3,CASSQEVAGGYNEQFF,TGCGCCAGCAGCCAAGAGGTAGCGGGAGGCTACAATGAGCAGTTCTTC
-,TRBD1,TRBJ2-7,TRBV7-9,CASSFPPGDRTYEQYF,TGTGCCAGCAGCTTCCCCCCCGGGGACAGAACCTACGAGCAGTACTTC
-,-,TRBJ1-2,TRBV5-8,CASNRRPRGYTF,TGTGCCAGCAACAGGAGGCCTCGGGGCTACACCTTC
-,-,TRBJ2-7,TRBV9,CASSVGGDRYEQYF,TGTGCCAGCAGCGTAGGAGGGGATCGGTACGAGCAGTACTTC
-,-,TRBJ1-1,TRBV9,CASSPRVVNTEAFF,TGTGCCAGCAGCCCCAGGGTTGTGAACACTGAAGCTTTCTTT
-,TRBD1,TRBJ2-7,TRBV5-1,CASSLRTGGGYEQYF,TGCGCCAGCAGCCTCCGGACAGGGGGGGGCTACGAGCAGTACTTC
-,TRBD1,TRBJ2-4,TRBV27,CASSTGGDIQYF,TGTGCCAGCAGTACAGGGGGAGACATTCAGTACTTC
-,-,TRBJ2-3,TRBV5-4,CASTSSETLLTDTQYF,TGTGCCAGCACTTCATCCGAGACGTTGCTGACAGATACGCAGTATTTT
-,TRBD1,TRBJ1-2,TRBV28,CASSLSLSETGGTGGYTF,TGTGCCAGCAGTTTATCCCTATCGGAGACAGGGGGCACTGGGGGCTACACCTTC
-,-,TRBJ2-3,TRBV19,CASSIVGISTDTQYF,TGTGCCAGTAGTATAGTGGGGATTAGCACAGATACGCAGTATTTT
-,-,TRBJ2-7,TRBV2,CASREQGREQYF,TGTGCCAGCAGGGAACAGGGTCGGGAGCAGTACTTC
-,-,TRBJ2-2,TRBV6-5,CASSYNRLNTGELFF,TGTGCCAGCAGTTACAACAGGCTGAACACCGGGGAGCTGTTTTTT
-,TRBD1,TRBJ2-7,TRBV7-9,CASSQDRGEQYF,TGTGCCAGCAGCCAAGACAGGGGTGAGCAGTACTTC
once,-,TRBJ2-5,TRBV15,CATGGGRAGPETQYF,TGTGCCACCGGGGGCGGAAGGGCCGGGCCGGAGACCCAGTACTTC
-,-,TRBJ2-7,TRBV27,CASGGGTVQREQYF,TGTGCCAGCGGCGGAGGGACAGTCCAGCGCGAGCAGTACTTC
-,TRBD2,TRBJ2-7,TRBV28,CASSLTSSRNEQYF,TGTGCCAGCAGTTTGACTAGCTCAAGGAACGAGCAGTACTTC
-,-,TRBJ1-2,TRBV9,CASSVGGEDYGYTF,TGTGCCAGCAGCGTCGGAGGGGAAGACTATGGCTACACCTTC
-,-,TRBJ2-1,TRBV9,CASAGTRESLRNNEQFF,TGTGCCAGCGCCGGGACTCGGGAGTCCCTTAGAAACAATGAGCAGTTCTTC
-,TRBD1,TRBJ2-3,TRBV11-2,CASSSKRGQGGVDTQYF,TGTGCCAGCAGCTCCAAAAGGGGGCAGGGTGGAGTGGATACGCAGTATTTT